Following are 30 T cell receptor beta chains from one sample sequenced in a study of T cell responses to AZD1222 COVID-19 vaccine. Profiled with immunoSEQ multiplex PCR; TCRdb holds only in-frame clones, not every one. The sample lists 87,000 or so clones, about 88% occurring once. The sequenced sample was peripheral blood, obtained on day 0 of AZD1222 vaccination. These receptors originate from an adult in good health.

The V gene is TRBV9, the J gene TRBJ1-2, with D unclear. The length of the CDR3 is 14 residues. Germline CDR1 reads SGDLS; CDR2 reads YYNGEE. Between the trimmed V and J ends, which lost 0 bases and 8 bases, there was a span of 14 bases. CDR3 loop: CASSVGQSTGGYTF. The DNA of the CDR3 is TGTGCCAGCAGCGTAGGCCAATCCACTGGCGGCTACACCTTC.

The chain recombines TRBV7-2 with TRBJ2-3, with 8 bases aligning to TRBD2. The CDR3 has 14 residues. With 1 base clipped from V and 3 bases from J, the junction kept 0 bases outside the gene matches. Germline assignment: CDR1 SGHTA and CDR2 FQGNSA. The DNA of the CDR3 is TGTGCCAGCAGCTTAGTAGCGGGGACAGATACGCAGTATTTT. Translation gives CASSLVAGTDTQYF.

The rearrangement joins TRBV14 to TRBJ1-2, with 7 bases lining up with TRBD1. CDR3 size: 15 residues. Germline V gene lookup returns CDR1 SGHDN and CDR2 FVKESK. The V and J ends lost 1 base and 0 bases, in that order; junction bases with no gene match: 2. CDR3 protein: CASSQVQGTNYGYTF. The CDR3 DNA sequence: TGTGCCAGCAGCCAAGTACAGGGGACTAACTATGGCTACACCTTC.

The rearrangement links TRBV19 to TRBJ2-5; TRBD1 agrees at 11 bases. Germline V gene data show CDR1 as LNHDA and CDR2 as SQIVND (reference sequence). The CDR3 totals 15 residues. V lost 4 bases to trimming and J lost 5 bases; unmatched junction nucleotides: 6. This CDR3 is CASSRDRGGWETQYF. The CDR3 coding sequence is TGTGCCAGTAGTAGGGACAGGGGGGGTTGGGAGACCCAGTACTTC. The variable domain in full, with the rest retrieved from reference TRBV19 and TRBJ2-5, is DGGITQSPKYLFRKEGQNVTLSCEQNLNHDAMYWYRQDPGQGLRLIYYSQIVNDFQKGDIAEGYSVSREKKESFPLTVTSAQKNPTAFYLCASSRDRGGWETQYFGPGTRLLVL.

This sequence joins TRBV7-9 and TRBJ1-2; 7 bases fit TRBD1. After removal of 4 bases from V and 2 bases from J, the junction contained 7 bases not matched to a gene. The CDR3 loop spans 15 amino acids. Per the germline V gene, CDR1 is SEHNR and CDR2 is FQNEAQ (reference sequence). The CDR3 sequence is CASSSRGSGNYGYTF. CDR3 DNA sequence: TGTGCCAGCAGCTCCAGGGGGTCTGGGAACTATGGCTACACCTTC.

Here the CDR3 DNA reads TGTGCCATCAGTAAGGACCCTAATGAAAAACTGTTTTTT. Protein sequence: CAISKDPNEKLFF. The chain couples TRBV10-3 to TRBJ1-4; D gene unclear. Germline V gives CDR1 ENHRY, CDR2 SYGVKD. V was pared by 5 bases and J by 3 bases, with 7 bases between. CDR3 size: 13 residues.

The chain has TRBV5-4 and TRBJ1-2, with D maybe TRBD1 (5 bases). CDR1 SGHNT and CDR2 YYREEE come from the germline V gene (reference sequence). The CDR3 runs to 15 residues. V was trimmed by 4 bases and J by 1 base, leaving 14 bases between them. CDR3 amino acids: CASSPGGVGNYGYTF. In DNA, the CDR3 is TGTGCCAGCAGCCCGGGGGGGGTAGGTAACTATGGCTACACCTTC.

V usage is TRBV24-1 and J usage is TRBJ2-3; perhaps D is TRBD1 or TRBD2 (5 bases each). The CDR3 spans 14 residues. Germline CDR1 is KGHDR and CDR2 is SFDVKD. With 3 bases removed from V and 8 bases from J, the gap between germline ends came to 14 bases. CDR3 nucleotide sequence: TGTGCCACCAGTGATCCTCGGGGACGGGGTACGCAGTATTTT. This translates into CATSDPRGRGTQYF.

The rearrangement uses TRBV2 and TRBJ2-7; D assignment may be TRBD1 or TRBD2 (5 bases each). This CDR3 is 14 amino acids long. Germline V gene lookup returns CDR1 SNHLY and CDR2 FYNNEI. The V end was cut by 1 base, the J end by 5 bases, with 12 bases between. The DNA of the CDR3 is TGTGCCAGCAGTGAAGTGAGCAGGGAGAACGAGCAGTACTTC. This gives the protein CASSEVSRENEQYF.

V usage is TRBV5-6 and J usage is TRBJ2-3, with 7 bases that match TRBD1. This CDR3 comprises 14 residues. Germline loops: CDR1 SGHDT, CDR2 YYEEEE. V was clipped by 4 bases and J by 6 bases; unmatched bases: 8. The CDR3 loop reads CASSIDRVSDTQYF. The CDR3 coding sequence is TGTGCCAGCAGCATCGACAGGGTATCCGATACGCAGTATTTT.

The J gene is TRBJ2-5, the V gene TRBV24-1, with TRBD2 identical over 7 bases. Germline-derived CDR1 and CDR2 are KGHDR and SFDVKD. The length of the CDR3 is 15 residues. The ends lost 4 bases at V and 2 bases at J; junction bases unmatched: 6. The CDR3 DNA reads TGTGCCACCAGTGACCCGAGCGGGGTACAAGAGACCCAGTACTTC. Protein sequence: CATSDPSGVQETQYF.

The chain is built from TRBV10-2 and TRBJ1-4; TRBD1 agrees at 9 bases. The CDR3 is 15 amino acids. V gave up 3 bases and J gave up 6 bases; unmatched junction bases: 5. Germline loops: CDR1 WSHSY, CDR2 SAAADI. Written as DNA, the CDR3 is TGCGCCAGCAGTGATCGGGACAGGGTGGATGAAAAACTGTTTTTT. The encoded protein is CASSDRDRVDEKLFF.

The chain joins TRBV7-2 to TRBJ1-1; unclear D gene. Trimming removed 6 bases at V and 1 base at J, with 12 bases between. This CDR3 has 14 residues. CDR1 SGHTA and CDR2 FQGNSA come from the germline V gene. CDR3 sequence: CASSLLRGNTEAFF. The CDR3 DNA reads as TGTGCCAGCAGTCTCTTGCGGGGGAACACTGAAGCTTTCTTT.

This clone was picked up a small number of times. J is TRBJ2-7 and V is TRBV6-5; 11 positions agree with TRBD2. The germline CDR1 and CDR2 sequences are MNHEY and SVGAGI. The CDR3 has 15 amino acids. Trimming cost V 8 bases and J 2 bases; bases outside gene matches: 8. CDR3 sequence reads: CASGLLAGATYEQYF. Written as DNA, the CDR3 is TGTGCCAGCGGATTACTAGCGGGGGCTACCTACGAGCAGTACTTC.

V is TRBV5-1 and J is TRBJ1-6; possibly TRBD1 for D (6 bases). The CDR3 covers 15 residues. Trimming left V 4 bases short and J 9 bases short, with 17 bases between. Germline CDR1 reads SGHRS; CDR2 reads YFSETQ. In nucleotides, the CDR3 is TGCGCCAGCAGCGCCGCGTCAGGGGACGGTTCACCCCTCCACTTT. Its protein is CASSAASGDGSPLHF. Full variable domain (remainder filled in from reference TRBV5-1 and TRBJ1-6): KAGVTQTPRYLIKTRGQQVTLSCSPISGHRSVSWYQQTPGQGLQFLFEYFSETQRNKGNFPGRFSGRQFSNSRSEMNVSTLELGDSALYLCASSAASGDGSPLHFGNGTRLTVT.

V usage is TRBV19 and J usage is TRBJ1-2; D perhaps matches TRBD1 (6 bases). Germline V gene lookup returns CDR1 LNHDA and CDR2 SQIVND (reference sequence). The CDR3 totals 13 residues. With 3 bases removed from V and 7 bases from J, the gap between germline ends came to 12 bases. The CDR3 reads CASSINRESGYTF. The CDR3 DNA reads TGTGCCAGTAGTATCAACAGGGAGAGTGGCTACACCTTC. The whole variable domain, remainder taken from reference TRBV19 and TRBJ1-2, is DGGITQSPKYLFRKEGQNVTLSCEQNLNHDAMYWYRQDPGQGLRLIYYSQIVNDFQKGDIAEGYSVSREKKESFPLTVTSAQKNPTAFYLCASSINRESGYTFGSGTRLTVV.

J is TRBJ1-1 and V is TRBV10-2; D gene unclear. In germline, CDR1 is WSHSY, CDR2 SAAADI. The CDR3 runs 15 residues. The ends were cut back, 2 bases at V and 3 bases at J, with 13 bases in the middle. The CDR3 DNA is TGCGCCAGCAGTGAGGTCTGGCAGGAGGACACTGAAGCTTTCTTT. It codes for CASSEVWQEDTEAFF.

The chain uses TRBV7-3 and TRBJ1-1; D is undetermined. CDR1 SGHTA and CDR2 FQGTGA come from the germline V gene. Trimming removed 8 bases from V and 3 bases from J, with 19 bases in between. This CDR3 is built from 15 residues. The CDR3 region is CASLGIVGSYTEAFF. CDR3 bases: TGTGCCAGCCTAGGGATCGTCGGCAGCTACACTGAAGCTTTCTTT.

The rearrangement joins TRBV13 to TRBJ2-1; perhaps D is TRBD1 or TRBD2 (5 bases each). Germline CDR1 PRHDT, CDR2 FYEKMQ (reference sequence). The germline V and J ends were trimmed by 8 bases and 8 bases, with 7 bases remaining between them. The CDR3 sequence is 10 residues long. This chain's CDR3 is CASGGHEQFF. The CDR3 nucleotides are TGTGCCAGCGGGGGTCATGAGCAGTTCTTC.

This chain connects TRBV5-1 to TRBJ2-2; maybe TRBD2 (5 bases). The CDR3 is made up of 14 amino acids. Germline CDR1 SGHRS, CDR2 YFSETQ. V lost 4 bases and J lost 4, with 11 bases in between. In DNA form, the CDR3 reads TGCGCCAGCAGCCCGGGAACCACCACCGGGGAGCTGTTTTTT. This translates into CASSPGTTTGELFF. The full variable domain, completed using reference TRBV5-1 and TRBJ2-2, is KAGVTQTPRYLIKTRGQQVTLSCSPISGHRSVSWYQQTPGQGLQFLFEYFSETQRNKGNFPGRFSGRQFSNSRSEMNVSTLELGDSALYLCASSPGTTTGELFFGEGSRLTVL.

CDR3 loop: CASRDLSRGLTDTQYF. In DNA, the CDR3 is TGTGCCAGCAGAGACCTGAGCCGGGGGCTCACAGATACGCAGTATTTT. The V gene is TRBV11-2, the J gene TRBJ2-3; TRBD1 or TRBD2 may be the D gene (6 bases each). The CDR3 has 16 amino acids. V was cut by 6 bases and J by 2 bases, with 18 bases left in between. From germline, CDR1 is SGHAT and CDR2 FQNNGV.

The chain uses TRBV6-1 and TRBJ1-5; D is unresolved. V lost 4 bases, J lost 5 bases, and 21 bases lay in between. The CDR3 length is 17 residues. Per the germline V gene, CDR1 is MNHNS and CDR2 is SASEGT. The CDR3 loop is CASSVPLGGLEDQPQHF. DNA for the CDR3: TGTGCCAGCAGTGTTCCCTTGGGCGGGTTGGAGGATCAGCCCCAGCATTTT.

J is TRBJ2-7 and V is TRBV27, with a tentative D call TRBD1 (5 bases). The CDR3 is 16 amino acids. V lost 2 bases and J 3 bases, leaving 17 bases between the germline ends. The V gene's germline CDR1 is MNHEY and CDR2 SMNVEV (reference sequence). CDR3 coding DNA: TGTGCCAGCAGTTTAAGCCAGGGCTTCTCTATCTACGAGCAGTACTTC. This translates into CASSLSQGFSIYEQYF.

V is TRBV6-5 and J is TRBJ1-6; the D is unclear. Germline CDR1 and CDR2: MNHEY and SVGAGI. Trimming removed 2 bases from V and 7 bases from J, with 6 bases in between. This CDR3 has 13 residues. The CDR3 sequence: CASSYLRNSPLHF. The CDR3 DNA sequence: TGTGCCAGCAGTTACCTTCGGAATTCACCCCTCCACTTT.

This clone was found a few times. In nucleotides, the CDR3 is TGTGCCTACGGCGGAAACACCATATATTTT. As protein: CAYGGNTIYF. The V gene is TRBV30, the J gene TRBJ1-3; D not resolved. Per germline, CDR1 GTSNPN and CDR2 SVGIG (reference sequence). V was clipped by 7 bases and J by 4 bases, with 5 bases between them. The CDR3 runs 10 residues.

This clone was counted only a few times. J is TRBJ2-5 and V is TRBV3-1 (or the pseudogene TRBV3-2); 7 bases map to TRBD1. V was clipped by 3 bases and J by 1 base; unmatched bases: 2. This CDR3 is built from 14 residues. Germline V gene lookup returns CDR1 LGHDT and CDR2 YNNKEL (reference sequence). CDR3 sequence: CASSQRTGQETQYF. In DNA, the CDR3 is TGTGCCAGCAGCCAGAGGACAGGCCAAGAGACCCAGTACTTC.

Only one count was recorded for this clone. The chain couples TRBV18 to TRBJ2-3, with 9 bases fitting TRBD1. V trimming: 8 bases; J trimming: 2 bases; junction bases outside the gene matches: 5. The CDR3 length is 14 residues. In germline, CDR1 is KGHSH, CDR2 LQKENI. CDR3 region: CASGRDRVTDTQYF. In nucleotides, the CDR3 is TGTGCCAGCGGCCGGGACAGGGTCACAGATACGCAGTATTTT.

The CDR3 bases are TGCAGCGTTGGGCAAGGAAACATTCAGTACTTC. It translates to CSVGQGNIQYF. The chain has TRBV29-1 and TRBJ2-4; D call uncertain. CDR3 length: 11 amino acids. Deletions cut 4 bases from V and 6 bases from J, with 7 bases between. Germline CDR1 SQVTM, CDR2 ANQGSEA.

V and J are TRBV5-5 and TRBJ2-7; no clear D gene. The germline gives CDR1 SGHKS, CDR2 YYEKEE (reference sequence). The CDR3 totals 13 residues. The V end lost 2 bases, the J end lost 0 bases, and 6 bases lay between the germline ends. The CDR3 DNA is TGTGCCAGCAGCTTCGGCGGCTCCTACGAGCAGTACTTC. It encodes CASSFGGSYEQYF.

This clone was recorded only once. The genes are TRBV4-3 and TRBJ1-1, with D hard to call. CDR3 size: 17 residues. Germline V lookup: CDR1 LGHNA, CDR2 YSLEER. The germline V and J ends were trimmed by 1 base and 1 base, with 16 bases remaining between them. This CDR3 is CASSQGDGREWNTEAFF. CDR3 DNA sequence: TGCGCCAGCAGCCAAGGTGATGGGCGGGAGTGGAACACTGAAGCTTTCTTT.